Reported below is one TCR beta chain. The antigen is not known. This record belongs to a study of T cell repertoires in ileal Crohn's disease. Overall study findings and caveats: Clonality above 26.8% at surgery always came with endoscopic recurrence.

Assay used: immunoSEQ multiplex PCR; TCRdb lists only in-frame clones, some missing. The sample contains about 14,000 clones, under 90% of which appear only once. Specimen: ileal tissue. This receptor was identified in an adult with Crohn's disease.

The CDR3 sequence: CASSLGGGKNYGYTF. CDR3 bases: TGTGCCAGCAGTTTAGGAGGGGGCAAGAACTATGGCTACACCTTC. The rearrangement links TRBV28 to TRBJ1-2, with 7 bases aligning to TRBD1. V lost 2 bases and J lost 2; bases outside the gene matches: 5. Looked up from germline, CDR1 is MDHEN and CDR2 is SYDVKM. The CDR3 loop spans 15 amino acids.